Presented here are 11 T cell receptor beta chains from one specimen sequenced in a study of cytomegalovirus exposure and HLA in healthy donors. This PCR relied on a set of 60 Vbeta primers and 13 Jbeta primers. Profiling relied on immunoSEQ multiplex PCR, and the TCRdb table lists in-frame clones only, not all of them. The data show 110,000 or so clones, around 77% seen once. The sample taken for sequencing was PBMCs. Receptor source: a young woman in good health and CMV-seropositive.

This clone was picked up one time. This chain joins TRBV5-1 and TRBJ2-1, with D perhaps matching TRBD1 (6 bases). Trimming stripped 4 bases from V and 0 bases from J, with 11 bases between. The CDR3 has 15 residues. The germline V gene has CDR1 SGHRS and CDR2 YFSETQ. DNA for the CDR3: TGCGCCAGCAGCGAGCGACAGGCCTCCTACAATGAGCAGTTCTTC. Protein: CASSERQASYNEQFF.

This chain links TRBV29-1 with TRBJ2-1; 10 positions match TRBD2. Germline values: CDR1 SQVTM, CDR2 ANQGSEA. The CDR3 runs 15 residues. V shed 2 bases, J shed 9 bases, and the junction held 10 bases outside the gene matches. CDR3 bases: TGCAGCGTTGAATCTCTAGCGGGGGCGTTAGGTGAGCAGTTCTTC. Protein: CSVESLAGALGEQFF.

This clone was observed once. This rearrangement joins TRBV11-2 to TRBJ1-4; D is unclear. Germline V gene data show CDR1 as SGHAT and CDR2 as FQNNGV. Trimming removed 5 bases from V and 4 bases from J, with 8 bases in between. The CDR3 loop spans 13 amino acids. The CDR3 coding sequence is TGTGCCAGCAGCCTGGGAGTTAATGAAAAACTGTTTTTT. Its translation: CASSLGVNEKLFF.

The CDR3 reads CAWSQDSYEQYF. CDR3 DNA: TGTGCCTGGAGCCAGGACTCCTACGAGCAGTACTTC. The chain combines TRBV30 with TRBJ2-7; no definite D call. Germline lookup yields CDR1 GTSNPN and CDR2 SVGIG (reference sequence). The CDR3 loop spans 12 amino acids. Trimming stripped 3 bases from V and 0 bases from J, with 6 bases between.

The chain links TRBV7-3 to TRBJ2-3; 7 bases line up with TRBD1. Germline V gene sequence: CDR1 SGHTA, CDR2 FQGTGA. V trimming: 4 bases; J trimming: 10 bases; junction bases outside the gene matches: 5. The CDR3 extends over 12 amino acids. DNA for the CDR3: TGTGCCAGCAGCTCGGACCAGGGGGCGCAGTATTTT. Its protein is CASSSDQGAQYF.

This chain links TRBV11-3 with TRBJ1-1, with D possibly being TRBD1 (6 bases). This CDR3 has 11 amino acids. Germline V lookup: CDR1 SGHNT, CDR2 YENEEA. Trimming stripped 3 bases from V and 8 bases from J, with 7 bases between. The CDR3 spells CASSFTGEAFF. The CDR3 nucleotides are TGTGCCAGCAGCTTTACAGGGGAAGCTTTCTTT.

The chain has TRBV7-9 and TRBJ2-7; tentative D call: TRBD1 (6 bases). Germline assignment: CDR1 SEHNR and CDR2 FQNEAQ (reference sequence). The CDR3 extends over 15 amino acids. Trimming left V 5 bases short and J 5 bases short, with 19 bases between. The chain's CDR3 is CASSPDGGSSHEQYF. In nucleotides, the CDR3 is TGTGCCAGCAGCCCGGATGGGGGCTCAAGTCACGAGCAGTACTTC.

The gene calls are TRBV10-3 and TRBJ2-3, with D possibly being TRBD2 (6 bases). Germline CDR1 and CDR2: ENHRY and SYGVKD. Trimming stripped 6 bases from V and 2 bases from J, with 12 bases between. This CDR3 spans 14 amino acids. This CDR3 is CAIRRDFNTDTQYF. CDR3 sequence (DNA): TGTGCCATCAGGAGGGACTTTAACACAGATACGCAGTATTTT.

To note about this clone: The identical CDR3 is also encoded by other nucleotide sequences in the sample. The chain recombines TRBV5-1 with TRBJ1-4; a weak D match, TRBD1 (5 bases). The CDR3 sequence is 15 residues long. Between the trimmed V and J ends, which lost 0 bases and 5 bases, there was a span of 11 bases. Per the germline V gene, CDR1 is SGHRS and CDR2 is YFSETQ. The CDR3, as DNA: TGCGCCAGCAGCTTGGTTTCGGGGGGGAATGAAAAACTGTTTTTT. Protein sequence: CASSLVSGGNEKLFF.

Only one count was recorded for this clone. J is TRBJ1-1 and V is TRBV5-6; TRBD1 agrees at 10 bases. Per germline, CDR1 SGHDT and CDR2 YYEEEE. J gave up 4 bases and V 5 bases, and 11 bases lay outside the gene matches. This CDR3 has 16 residues. CDR3 bases: TGTGCCAGCAGACTTTACCCGACAGGGGGCAGCACTGAAGCTTTCTTT. This gives the protein CASRLYPTGGSTEAFF.

The chain has TRBV7-2 and TRBJ1-6, with D possibly matching TRBD1 (5 bases). The V end was cut by 2 bases, the J end by 9 bases, with 14 bases between. The CDR3 is 15 amino acids. The V gene's germline CDR1 is SGHTA and CDR2 FQGNSA. Written as DNA, the CDR3 is TGTGCCAGCAGCTTATCAGGGACTTCGGGTTCACCCCTCCACTTT. Translated, it gives CASSLSGTSGSPLHF.